This T cell receptor beta chain was sequenced for a study of beta chain features in type 1 diabetes. Background on the study: All of the samples together had some 99 million sorted cells examined. Findings and limits, study-wide: For Type 1 diabetes patients, all four CD4+ subsets carried TCRB CDR3s that were moderately but significantly shorter. In patients and controls equally, PCR might favor templates that are shorter. Naive, central memory and Treg TCRB repertoires seemed to resemble each other more closely in patients than they did in healthy donors. Among type 1 diabetes patients, VDJ junctions had fewer insertions and more deletions.

This clone has more than one count but fewer than ten. Its antigen is not identified. The authors reverse transcribed all of the isolated RNA, so sequencing captured expressed TCRB transcripts. Sequencing was performed with immunoSEQ multiplex PCR; in TCRdb, only in-frame clones are kept and a portion is missing. The sample records 200,000 to 300,000 clones, around 20% being singletons. The germline V gene has CDR1 LGHNA and CDR2 YNFKEQ. This CDR3 has 16 amino acids. The V and J ends lost 4 bases and 2 bases respectively, with 16 bases between them. The sequencing sample was made of naive CD4+ T cells from blood. This receptor was identified in a woman in her thirties or forties with type 1 diabetes. This sequence joins TRBV4-2 and TRBJ2-3; possible D gene TRBD2, 6 bases. The CDR3 nucleotides are TGTGCCAGCAGCCGAATTAGCGGAACAGTCACAGATACGCAGTATTTT. Translated, it gives CASSRISGTVTDTQYF.